This T cell receptor beta chain was observed in a study of blood T cell repertoires in COVID-19. About the research overall: T cells, B-cell-depleted T cells, or PBMCs supplied cDNA or gDNA.

Only in-frame clones appear in the TCRdb table, and some are missing; sequencing was by immunoSEQ multiplex PCR. This sample yields 130,000 to 150,000 clones, of which around 84% are seen a single time; about 38% belongs to the top ten. CDR3 length equals 14 residues. Germline V gene sequence: CDR1 LGHDT, CDR2 YNNKEL (reference sequence). Trimming shortened V by 0 bases and J by 7 bases, and 12 bases separated the two germline ends. This chain joins TRBV3-1 (or the pseudogene TRBV3-2) and TRBJ2-5, with a weak D call TRBD1 (5 bases). The sample comprised peripheral blood. The receptor's source is a human donor in a cohort sampled during active COVID-19. CDR3 sequence reads: CASSQDVGAGTQYF. As DNA, the CDR3 is TGTGCCAGCAGCCAAGATGTTGGGGCCGGGACCCAGTACTTC.